The 19 T cell receptor beta chains reported below all come from one sample, sequenced in a study of shared clonotypes between healthy human individuals. Method: immunoSEQ multiplex PCR; TCRdb's copy keeps in-frame clones and lacks some. This table holds approximately 1,500,000 clones, 98% found once. The sample taken for sequencing was naive CD4+ T cells sorted from blood. This sample's subset: CD45RA+ positively selected. Every receptor here comes from a man in his thirties or forties in good health.

The chain links TRBV18 to TRBJ2-5; TRBD1 agrees at 8 bases. The V gene's germline CDR1 is KGHSH and CDR2 LQKENI. The CDR3 covers 15 residues. J was trimmed by 4 bases and V by 6 bases; bases with no gene match: 10. This CDR3 is CASSWDRTWGETQYF. CDR3 bases: TGTGCCAGCTCCTGGGACAGGACATGGGGAGAGACCCAGTACTTC.

The chain links TRBV12-5 to TRBJ2-7; 7 positions match TRBD2. This CDR3 contains 12 residues. The germline V gene encodes CDR1 LGHNT and CDR2 FRNRAP. Trimming removed 6 bases from V and 3 bases from J; junction bases left unmatched: 2. The CDR3 DNA follows: TGTGCTAGTGGACTAGCGAACTACGAGCAGTACTTC. Translating gives CASGLANYEQYF.

The chain recombines TRBV10-3 with TRBJ2-5; 9 bases are shared with TRBD1. Germline lookup yields CDR1 ENHRY and CDR2 SYGVKD. Trimming at V came to 0 bases and at J to 7 bases, leaving 9 bases not matched to a gene. This CDR3 spans 16 amino acids. The CDR3 region is CAISESRTGEVWTQYF. DNA of the CDR3: TGTGCCATCAGTGAGTCTCGGACAGGGGAGGTGTGGACCCAGTACTTC.

The gene calls are TRBV18 and TRBJ2-4; D is ambiguous. Germline V gives CDR1 KGHSH, CDR2 LQKENI. The CDR3 loop spans 17 amino acids. V was shortened by 3 bases and J by 0 bases, with 15 bases between the two germline ends. The CDR3 region is CASSPITGQLAKNIQYF. CDR3 coding DNA: TGTGCCAGCTCACCTATCACGGGCCAGCTAGCCAAAAACATTCAGTACTTC.

The chain couples TRBV7-9 to TRBJ2-7, with 10 bases fitting TRBD2. V lost 4 bases, J lost 2 bases, and 8 bases stayed unmatched. Per germline, CDR1 SEHNR and CDR2 FQNEAQ (reference sequence). The length of the CDR3 is 16 residues. CDR3 nucleotides: TGTGCCAGCAGCTCCTCTAGCGGGAGCTATCCCTACGAGCAGTACTTC. Its translation is CASSSSSGSYPYEQYF.

Of note for this clone: Other nucleotide sequences in the sample specify the same CDR3. The V call is TRBV5-1, the J call TRBJ1-3; D uncertain. CDR3 length: 15 residues. Germline loops: CDR1 SGHRS, CDR2 YFSETQ. V was shortened by 0 bases and J by 0 bases, with 7 bases between the two germline ends. As DNA, the CDR3 is TGCGCCAGCAGCTTGGTTGGGGACTCTGGAAACACCATATATTTT. This sequence encodes CASSLVGDSGNTIYF.

The rearrangement joins TRBV28 to TRBJ2-2, with 12 bases matching TRBD1. This CDR3 contains 15 residues. Germline V gene sequence: CDR1 MDHEN, CDR2 SYDVKM. The junction had 6 bases not matched to a gene; V was cut back by 6 bases and J by 7 bases. CDR3 sequence (DNA): TGTGCCAGCAGCTGGGACAGGGGGCTTTTCGGGGAGCTGTTTTTT. It is translated as CASSWDRGLFGELFF.

On this clone itself: This sample also contains other DNA sequences that code for the same CDR3. The gene calls are TRBV5-1 and TRBJ2-7; the match to TRBD1 covers 9 bases. CDR3 size: 14 residues. Germline V gene data show CDR1 as SGHRS and CDR2 as YFSETQ. The V and J ends lost 4 bases and 4 bases, in that order; junction bases with no gene match: 6. CDR3 sequence: CASSTGQGAYEQYF. The CDR3 bases are TGCGCCAGCAGCACGGGACAGGGTGCGTACGAGCAGTACTTC.

The chain is built from TRBV6-5 and TRBJ2-7, with TRBD2 matching 8 bases. The CDR3 spans 14 residues. V dropped 4 bases and J dropped 6; count of bases not matched to a gene: 8. Germline V gene data show CDR1 as MNHEY and CDR2 as SVGAGI. CDR3 sequence: CASSSLAAHGEQYF. CDR3 in DNA: TGTGCCAGCAGTTCACTAGCGGCCCACGGCGAGCAGTACTTC.

This clone came up once. The V gene is TRBV18, the J gene TRBJ2-3; perhaps TRBD1 as D (6 bases). There are 16 residues in the CDR3. V gave up 2 bases and J gave up 0 bases, with 12 bases separating them. CDR1 and CDR2 (germline): KGHSH, LQKENI. CDR3: CASSPGRTASTDTQYF. The CDR3 DNA is TGTGCCAGCTCACCAGGTCGGACAGCTAGCACAGATACGCAGTATTTT.

This chain uses TRBV5-5 with TRBJ2-3; perhaps TRBD2 as D (6 bases). Between the trimmed V and J ends, which lost 1 base and 2 bases, there was a span of 11 bases. The CDR3 has 15 residues. CDR1 SGHKS and CDR2 YYEKEE come from the germline V gene (reference sequence). CDR3 sequence (DNA): TGTGCCAGCAGCTTGACGGGAGATCCCACAGATACGCAGTATTTT. This codes for CASSLTGDPTDTQYF.

The chain links TRBV19 to TRBJ2-3; 7 bases fit TRBD2. Per germline, CDR1 LNHDA and CDR2 SQIVND (reference sequence). The CDR3 has 15 amino acids. J lost 4 bases, V lost 4 bases, and 8 bases had no gene match. The CDR3 protein is CASSTVSGLSDTQYF. The CDR3 DNA reads as TGTGCCAGTAGTACGGTTAGCGGGCTATCAGATACGCAGTATTTT.

The chain recombines TRBV6-6 with TRBJ1-2; 9 bases line up with TRBD1. Germline assignment: CDR1 MNHNY and CDR2 SVGAGI (reference sequence). CDR3 length: 13 residues. Trimming at V came to 7 bases and at J to 8 bases, leaving 8 bases not matched to a gene. Here the CDR3 reads CASTGTGGRGYTF. The CDR3 bases are TGTGCCAGCACCGGAACAGGGGGCCGAGGCTACACCTTC.

V and J are TRBV7-9 and TRBJ1-1, with 8 bases matching TRBD1. The V and J ends lost 6 bases and 0 bases, in that order; junction bases with no gene match: 15. Per germline, CDR1 SEHNR and CDR2 FQNEAQ (reference sequence). There are 18 residues in the CDR3. The CDR3 nucleotides are TGTGCCAGCAGTTCTACCGCAGGGGGCAGAGGGATGAACACTGAAGCTTTCTTT. It specifies CASSSTAGGRGMNTEAFF.

A word on this clone: Other nucleotide sequences from this sample produce the same CDR3. V usage is TRBV7-2 and J usage is TRBJ1-5, with 9 nucleotides matching TRBD1. V trimming: 2 bases; J trimming: 6 bases; junction bases outside the gene matches: 2. The CDR3 is 14 amino acids. In germline, CDR1 is SGHTA, CDR2 FQGNSA. The CDR3 DNA reads as TGTGCCAGCAGCTTACGACAGGGGGGTCAGCCCCAGCATTTT. Its protein product is CASSLRQGGQPQHF.

As concerns this clone: This sample also contains other DNA sequences that code for the same CDR3. This rearrangement joins TRBV20-1 to TRBJ2-1; the D gene is possibly TRBD2 (5 bases). CDR1 and CDR2 from the germline V gene are DFQATT and SNEGSKA (reference sequence). The CDR3 contains 10 residues. Trimming shortened V by 6 bases and J by 7 bases, and 7 bases separated the two germline ends. The CDR3 DNA follows: TGCAGTGCGAGGAGGAATGAGCAGTTCTTC. Its protein is CSARRNEQFF.

The rearrangement joins TRBV9 to TRBJ2-7; 9 bases align to TRBD2. V gave up 0 bases and J gave up 7 bases; unmatched junction bases: 8. CDR3 size: 15 residues. The V gene's germline CDR1 is SGDLS and CDR2 YYNGEE. CDR3 residues: CASSVGIAGVKEQYF. The DNA for the CDR3 is TGTGCCAGCAGCGTAGGAATAGCGGGAGTTAAAGAGCAGTACTTC.

This chain uses TRBV13 with TRBJ2-2, with TRBD1 as a possible D gene (6 bases). Germline CDR1 is PRHDT and CDR2 is FYEKMQ (reference sequence). Trimming pared 2 bases from V and 4 bases from J, leaving 20 bases between. CDR3 length: 18 amino acids. As DNA, the CDR3 is TGTGCCAGCAGCTTAAGCCCTACCCAGGGGTGGGGCACCGGGGAGCTGTTTTTT. Protein: CASSLSPTQGWGTGELFF.

The chain is built from TRBV27 and TRBJ2-1; D may match TRBD1 or TRBD2 (5 bases each). The CDR3 extends over 15 amino acids. Trimming took 5 bases from V and 10 from J, leaving 21 bases between them. Looked up from germline, CDR1 is MNHEY and CDR2 is SMNVEV (reference sequence). The CDR3 spells CASSRSGTQDREQFF. The CDR3 coding sequence is TGTGCCAGCAGTCGATCCGGGACGCAAGATCGAGAGCAGTTCTTC.